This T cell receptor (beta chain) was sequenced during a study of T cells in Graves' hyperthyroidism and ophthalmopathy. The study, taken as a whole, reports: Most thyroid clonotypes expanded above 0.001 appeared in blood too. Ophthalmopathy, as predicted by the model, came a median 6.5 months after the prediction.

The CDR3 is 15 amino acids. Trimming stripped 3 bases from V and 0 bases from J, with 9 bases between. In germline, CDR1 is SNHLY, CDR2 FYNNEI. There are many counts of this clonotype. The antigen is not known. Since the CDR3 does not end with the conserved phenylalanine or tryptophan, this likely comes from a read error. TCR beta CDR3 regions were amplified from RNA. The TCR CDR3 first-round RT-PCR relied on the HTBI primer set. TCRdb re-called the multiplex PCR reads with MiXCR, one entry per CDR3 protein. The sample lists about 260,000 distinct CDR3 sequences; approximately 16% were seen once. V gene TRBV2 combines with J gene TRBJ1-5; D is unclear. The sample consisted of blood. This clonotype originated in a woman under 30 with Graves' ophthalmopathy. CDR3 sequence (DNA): TGTGCCAGCAGTGATCTGGGGTATAGCAATCAGCCCCAGCATCTT. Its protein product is CASSDLGYSNQPQHL.